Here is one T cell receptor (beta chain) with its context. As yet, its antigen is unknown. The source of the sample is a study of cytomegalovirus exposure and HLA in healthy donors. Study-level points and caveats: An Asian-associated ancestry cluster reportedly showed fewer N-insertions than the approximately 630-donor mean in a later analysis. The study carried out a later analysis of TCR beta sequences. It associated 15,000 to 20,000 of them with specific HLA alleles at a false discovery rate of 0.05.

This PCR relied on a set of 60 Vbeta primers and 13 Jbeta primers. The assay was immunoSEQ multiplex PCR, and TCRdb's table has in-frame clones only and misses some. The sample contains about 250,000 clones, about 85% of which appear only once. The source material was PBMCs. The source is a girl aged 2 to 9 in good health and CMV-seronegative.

For the CDR3, the DNA is TGTGCCAGCAGCTTACGAAGCGGGGGGACTCCCTACGAGCAGTACTTC. The encoded protein is CASSLRSGGTPYEQYF. V and J are TRBV11-3 and TRBJ2-7; TRBD2 aligns across 9 bases. The germline V gene has CDR1 SGHNT and CDR2 YENEEA. J was trimmed by 2 bases and V by 2 bases; bases with no gene match: 7. The CDR3 is 16 residues long.